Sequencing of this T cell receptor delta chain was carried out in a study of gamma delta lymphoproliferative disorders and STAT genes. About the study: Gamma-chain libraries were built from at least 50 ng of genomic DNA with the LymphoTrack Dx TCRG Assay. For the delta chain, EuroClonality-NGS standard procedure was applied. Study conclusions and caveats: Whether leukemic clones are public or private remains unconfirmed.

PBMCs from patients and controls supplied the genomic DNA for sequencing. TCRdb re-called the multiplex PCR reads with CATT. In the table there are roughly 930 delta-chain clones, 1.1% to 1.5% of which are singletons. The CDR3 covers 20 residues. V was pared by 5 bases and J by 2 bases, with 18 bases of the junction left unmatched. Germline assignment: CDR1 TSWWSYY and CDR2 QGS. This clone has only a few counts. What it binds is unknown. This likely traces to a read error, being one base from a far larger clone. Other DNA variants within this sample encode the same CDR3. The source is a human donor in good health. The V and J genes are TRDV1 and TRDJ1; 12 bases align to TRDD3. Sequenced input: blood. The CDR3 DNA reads TGTGCTCTTGGGTTCCCATCCTTCGGTCTGGGGGATACGCGGACCGATAAACTCATCTTT. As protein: CALGFPSFGLGDTRTDKLIF.